This TCR beta chain was captured by sequencing in a study of cytomegalovirus exposure and HLA in healthy donors. Only a few counts were recorded for this clone. PCR was performed using 60 Vbeta and 13 Jbeta primers. The table came from immunoSEQ multiplex PCR; TCRdb's copy has only in-frame clones and leaves some out. This sample has some 150,000 clones, with approximately 90% found just once. This TCR was sampled from a woman aged 25 to 39 in good health and CMV-seronegative. The source material was PBMCs.

The CDR3 spells CASSLSTGGFNSPLHF. CDR3 DNA: TGTGCCAGCAGCTTGTCGACAGGGGGCTTTAATTCACCCCTCCACTTT. The J gene is TRBJ1-6, the V gene TRBV5-4; 10 bases are a match to TRBD1. V was pared by 1 base and J by 6 bases, with 4 bases of the junction left unmatched. This CDR3 is built from 16 residues. The germline V gene has CDR1 SGHNT and CDR2 YYREEE (reference sequence).